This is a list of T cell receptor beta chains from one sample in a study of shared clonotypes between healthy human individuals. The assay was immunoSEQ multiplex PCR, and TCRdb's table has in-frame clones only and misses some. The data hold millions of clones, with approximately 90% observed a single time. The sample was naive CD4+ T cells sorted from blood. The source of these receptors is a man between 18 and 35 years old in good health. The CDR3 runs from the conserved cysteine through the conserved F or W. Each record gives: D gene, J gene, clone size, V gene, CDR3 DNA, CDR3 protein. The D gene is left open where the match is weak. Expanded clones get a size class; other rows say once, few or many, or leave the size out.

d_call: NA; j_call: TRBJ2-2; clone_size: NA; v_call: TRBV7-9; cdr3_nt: TGTGCCAGCAGCCGGACCGGGACCAGGCCCGGGGAGCTGTTTTTT; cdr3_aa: CASSRTGTRPGELFF
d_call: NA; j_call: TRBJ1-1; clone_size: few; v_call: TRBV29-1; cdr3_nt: TGCAGCGGAGGGTGGACTGAAGCTTTCTTT; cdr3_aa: CSGGWTEAFF
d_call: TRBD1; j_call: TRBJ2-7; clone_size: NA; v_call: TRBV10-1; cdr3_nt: TGCGCCAGCAGTGAAGGGACAGGGGCTGGCGAGCAGTACTTC; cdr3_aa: CASSEGTGAGEQYF
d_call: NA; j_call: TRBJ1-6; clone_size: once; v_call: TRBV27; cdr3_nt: TGTGCCAGCAGTTTAAATAGGGGCTATAATTCACCCCTCCACTTT; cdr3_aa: CASSLNRGYNSPLHF
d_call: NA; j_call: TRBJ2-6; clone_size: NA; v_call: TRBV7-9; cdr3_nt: TGTGCCAGCAGCTTTACAGGGATCTCTGGGGCCAACGTCCTGACTTTC; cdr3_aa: CASSFTGISGANVLTF
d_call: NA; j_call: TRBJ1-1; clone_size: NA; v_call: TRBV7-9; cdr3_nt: TGTGCCAGCAGCCCCCAGGACACTGAAGCTTTCTTT; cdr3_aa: CASSPQDTEAFF
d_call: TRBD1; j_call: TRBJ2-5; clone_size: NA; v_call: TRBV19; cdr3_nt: TGTGCCAGTAGTAGAGTCGGGACAGGGGTGTACCAAGAGACCCAGTACTTC; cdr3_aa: CASSRVGTGVYQETQYF
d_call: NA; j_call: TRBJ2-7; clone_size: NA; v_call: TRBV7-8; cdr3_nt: TGTGCCAGCAGCTTAGTTGAACGAAGGTCCGGATTCTACGAGCAGTACTTC; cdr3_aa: CASSLVERRSGFYEQYF
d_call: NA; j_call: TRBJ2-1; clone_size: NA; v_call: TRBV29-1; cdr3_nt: TGCAGCGTTCCGAAGGGGCAAGGGTTCGGGATACGCAATGAGCAGTTCTTC; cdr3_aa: CSVPKGQGFGIRNEQFF
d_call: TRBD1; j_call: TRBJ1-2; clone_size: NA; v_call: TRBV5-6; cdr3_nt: TGTGCCAGCAGCTTGGGCGGGACAGCAGCTAACTATGGCTACACCTTC; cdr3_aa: CASSLGGTAANYGYTF
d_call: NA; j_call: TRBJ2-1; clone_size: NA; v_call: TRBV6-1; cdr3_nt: TGTGCCAGCAGGCAGGGGACCGCTCGCTACAATGAGCAGTTCTTC; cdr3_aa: CASRQGTARYNEQFF